A single sample is the source of the 20 T cell receptor beta chains below, sequenced in a study of shared T cell receptors in the human thymus (dated by TCRdb to 2020 to 2022). Library method: the immunoSEQ multiplex PCR assay. TCRdb's version of the immuneACCESS table is confined to in-frame rearrangements and falls short of the full clone set. An unresolved V gene accounts for under half of the shortfall where checked; the remainder is of unknown origin. Present in this sample are 600,000 to 900,000 clones, approximately 85% of which were seen just once. In total, the top ten clones hold roughly 0.01% of the sample. The same data also contributed to another study, on human thymus T cells.

The sample comprised thymocytes. All receptors derive from a girl younger than two with a congenital heart defect. Donor details come from another sample of the same person, matched by shared clones.

V is TRBV10-3 and J is TRBJ2-1; possible D gene TRBD1, 6 bases. V was shortened by 0 bases and J by 1 base, with 10 bases between the two germline ends. The CDR3 length is 16 residues. Germline CDR1 and CDR2: ENHRY and SYGVKD. The CDR3 loop reads CAISESTGFSYNEQFF. The CDR3 DNA is TGTGCCATCAGTGAGTCGACAGGTTTTTCCTACAATGAGCAGTTCTTC.

The V gene is TRBV28, the J gene TRBJ1-6; maybe TRBD1 (6 bases). Deletions cut 6 bases from V and 8 bases from J, with 14 bases between. This CDR3 region has 14 residues. Germline lookup yields CDR1 MDHEN and CDR2 SYDVKM. This CDR3 reads CASSSQGRDSPLHF. The CDR3 DNA follows: TGTGCCAGCAGCTCCCAGGGGAGGGATTCACCCCTCCACTTT.

V and J are TRBV28 and TRBJ1-6; 9 positions agree with TRBD1. CDR3 length equals 16 residues. V lost 6 bases to trimming and J lost 8 bases; unmatched junction nucleotides: 11. Germline CDR1 is MDHEN and CDR2 is SYDVKM. The DNA for the CDR3 is TGTGCCAGCAGCCGGGACAGGGATGGGTCTGATTCACCCCTCCACTTT. Protein product: CASSRDRDGSDSPLHF.

This clone was observed once. This sequence joins TRBV9 and TRBJ1-1; the D gene is possibly TRBD1 (5 bases). Trimming took 3 bases from V and 0 from J, leaving 33 bases between them. The CDR3 extends over 22 amino acids. The germline V gene has CDR1 SGDLS and CDR2 YYNGEE. CDR3 bases: TGTGCCAGCAGCGCAGAGCATATGGGGGGGAAGACCGGACGTCACATGAACACTGAAGCTTTCTTT. Translated: CASSAEHMGGKTGRHMNTEAFF.

V usage is TRBV4-1 and J usage is TRBJ2-2, with D possibly TRBD1 on 6 matching bases. Per the germline V gene, CDR1 is MGHRA and CDR2 is YSYEKL. Trimming stripped 0 bases from V and 7 bases from J, with 15 bases between. The length of the CDR3 is 16 residues. The CDR3 DNA is TGCGCCAGCAGCCAAGATCAAAAACAGGGTGTCGGGGAGCTGTTTTTT. The encoded protein is CASSQDQKQGVGELFF.

The V and J genes are TRBV5-5 and TRBJ2-7, with D possibly matching TRBD1 (5 bases). The V end lost 4 bases, the J end lost 5 bases, and 13 bases lay between the germline ends. This CDR3 comprises 13 residues. The germline V gene has CDR1 SGHKS and CDR2 YYEKEE (reference sequence). In nucleotides, the CDR3 is TGTGCCAGCAGCATAGGGGATGAACACGAGCAGTACTTC. This codes for CASSIGDEHEQYF.

The chain links TRBV2 to TRBJ1-6; D remains unclear. Germline assignment: CDR1 SNHLY and CDR2 FYNNEI. The V gene lost 2 bases and the J gene lost 7 bases, with 15 bases spanning the gap. This CDR3 is built from 16 residues. CDR3 bases: TGTGCCAGCAGTGAAATGGTTCTAGGGAGGAATTCACCCCTCCACTTT. This encodes CASSEMVLGRNSPLHF.

V gene TRBV18 combines with J gene TRBJ1-1; 12 nucleotides match TRBD1. The germline gives CDR1 KGHSH, CDR2 LQKENI. The V gene end was trimmed by 4 bases and the J gene end by 8 bases; junction bases not matched to a gene: 2. The CDR3 totals 13 residues. The CDR3 is CASSLGTGGEAFF. CDR3 nucleotides: TGTGCCAGCTCACTTGGGACAGGGGGCGAAGCTTTCTTT. The variable domain in full, completed from reference TRBV18 and TRBJ1-1, reads NAGVMQNPRHLVRRRGQEARLRCSPMKGHSHVYWYRQLPEEGLKFMVYLQKENIIDESGMPKERFSAEFPKEGPSILRIQQVVRGDSAAYFCASSLGTGGEAFFGQGTRLTVV.

The CDR3 is CASSSQGQGNIQYF. As DNA, the CDR3 is TGTGCCAGCAGTTCCCAAGGACAGGGTAACATTCAGTACTTC. The J gene is TRBJ2-4, the V gene TRBV27, with TRBD1 matching over 8 bases. The CDR3 loop spans 14 amino acids. The junction had 6 bases not matched to a gene; V was cut back by 4 bases and J by 7 bases. The germline V gene has CDR1 MNHEY and CDR2 SMNVEV (reference sequence).

The chain uses TRBV18 and TRBJ1-2; the D gene is possibly TRBD1 (6 bases). The germline CDR1 and CDR2 sequences are KGHSH and LQKENI. The CDR3 has 15 residues. Trimming stripped 2 bases from V and 1 base from J, with 11 bases between. CDR3 protein: CASSPEGGINYGYTF. The CDR3, as DNA: TGTGCCAGCTCACCAGAGGGGGGGATTAACTATGGCTACACCTTC.

This clone occurred a few times. DNA for the CDR3: TGTGCCAGCAGCTTGACAGGGAAGGGAACTGAAGCTTTCTTT. Amino acid sequence: CASSLTGKGTEAFF. The chain uses TRBV5-4 and TRBJ1-1; a possible D gene is TRBD1 (6 bases). Germline V gene sequence: CDR1 SGHNT, CDR2 YYREEE (reference sequence). This CDR3 is built from 14 residues. The V gene lost 1 base and the J gene lost 5 bases, with 12 bases spanning the gap.

J is TRBJ2-3 and V is TRBV6-5; D call uncertain. The germline CDR1 and CDR2 sequences are MNHEY and SVGAGI. V was trimmed by 6 bases and J by 4 bases, leaving 11 bases between them. The CDR3 totals 13 residues. CDR3 sequence: CASSRPGSDTQYF. In nucleotides, the CDR3 is TGTGCCAGCAGCCGCCCCGGTTCAGATACGCAGTATTTT.

This clone was seen only once. This chain uses TRBV4-1 with TRBJ1-1, with TRBD1 matching over 7 bases. Germline CDR1 and CDR2: MGHRA and YSYEKL. With V trimmed by 1 base and J by 4 bases, 12 bases remained unmatched. The CDR3 extends over 17 amino acids. In DNA, the CDR3 is TGCGCCAGCAGCCAAGCCTACAGGGGTCTGGGGGGCACTGAAGCTTTCTTT. Protein product: CASSQAYRGLGGTEAFF.

The rearrangement links TRBV5-6 to TRBJ2-1; perhaps TRBD2 as D (7 bases). The V end was cut by 0 bases, the J end by 4 bases, with 17 bases between. The CDR3 has 17 residues. Germline CDR1 and CDR2: SGHDT and YYEEEE. The CDR3 DNA reads TGTGCCAGCAGCTTGGTCCCGGGGGGCCTAACGTACAATGAGCAGTTCTTC. This translates into CASSLVPGGLTYNEQFF. The variable domain in full, completed from reference TRBV5-6 and TRBJ2-1, reads DAGVTQSPTHLIKTRGQQVTLRCSPKSGHDTVSWYQQALGQGPQFIFQYYEEEERQRGNFPDRFSGHQFPNYSSELNVNALLLGDSALYLCASSLVPGGLTYNEQFFGPGTRLTVL.

The chain combines TRBV2 with TRBJ1-2; 7 bases are shared with TRBD1. This CDR3 has 14 residues. With 6 bases clipped from V and 4 bases from J, the junction kept 8 bases outside the gene matches. The germline V gene encodes CDR1 SNHLY and CDR2 FYNNEI. The CDR3 DNA is TGTGCCAGCAGCGAGGGACAGAGATTCTATGGCTACACCTTC. Amino acids: CASSEGQRFYGYTF. The whole variable domain, remainder taken from reference TRBV2 and TRBJ1-2, is EPEVTQTPSHQVTQMGQEVILRCVPISNHLYFYWYRQILGQKVEFLVSFYNNEISEKSEIFDDQFSVERPDGSNFTLKIRSTKLEDSAMYFCASSEGQRFYGYTFGSGTRLTVV.

The chain carries TRBV11-2 and TRBJ2-3, with 11 bases lining up with TRBD2. Looked up from germline, CDR1 is SGHAT and CDR2 is FQNNGV. The CDR3 extends over 18 amino acids. With V trimmed by 1 base and J by 3 bases, 9 bases remained unmatched. This CDR3 reads CASSLVAGGPGKTDTQYF. The CDR3 nucleotides are TGTGCCAGCAGCTTAGTAGCGGGGGGGCCTGGAAAGACAGATACGCAGTATTTT.

This chain links TRBV5-1 with TRBJ1-6; TRBD1 matches at 9 bases. Trimming at V came to 0 bases and at J to 1 base, leaving 20 bases not matched to a gene. Looked up from germline, CDR1 is SGHRS and CDR2 is YFSETQ. The CDR3 contains 23 residues. The CDR3 DNA reads TGCGCCAGCAGCTTGGAGGGAGGGATTTGGCACAGGGGGCGACATTCCTATAATTCACCCCTCCACTTT. Amino acids: CASSLEGGIWHRGRHSYNSPLHF.

The V gene is TRBV5-1, the J gene TRBJ2-5; maybe TRBD2 (5 bases). CDR1 is SGHRS and CDR2 is YFSETQ in the germline V gene. Trimming took 0 bases from V and 5 from J, leaving 11 bases between them. The CDR3 spans 14 residues. CDR3 DNA: TGCGCCAGCAGCTTGGAAGGGAGACACGAGACCCAGTACTTC. Encoded protein: CASSLEGRHETQYF. The variable domain in full, with the rest retrieved from reference TRBV5-1 and TRBJ2-5, is KAGVTQTPRYLIKTRGQQVTLSCSPISGHRSVSWYQQTPGQGLQFLFEYFSETQRNKGNFPGRFSGRQFSNSRSEMNVSTLELGDSALYLCASSLEGRHETQYFGPGTRLLVL.

The V and J genes are TRBV5-1 and TRBJ1-3, with TRBD1 matching 10 bases. Unmatched junction bases numbered 9, after V lost 4 bases and J lost 5 bases. The CDR3 runs 16 residues. CDR1 is SGHRS, CDR2 YFSETQ, per germline. The DNA for the CDR3 is TGCGCCAGCAGCGATCAGACAGGGGGCTTTAGAAACACCATATATTTT. Protein product: CASSDQTGGFRNTIYF.

Written as DNA, the CDR3 is TGTGCCAGCTCACCACGGACAGGGAGGGGACACAATGAGCAGTTCTTC. Translated: CASSPRTGRGHNEQFF. The gene calls are TRBV18 and TRBJ2-1, with D possibly matching TRBD1 (8 bases). This CDR3 is 16 amino acids long. Between the trimmed V and J ends, which lost 1 base and 5 bases, there was a span of 15 bases. Looked up from germline, CDR1 is KGHSH and CDR2 is LQKENI. The full variable domain, its missing parts supplied by reference TRBV18 and TRBJ2-1, is NAGVMQNPRHLVRRRGQEARLRCSPMKGHSHVYWYRQLPEEGLKFMVYLQKENIIDESGMPKERFSAEFPKEGPSILRIQQVVRGDSAAYFCASSPRTGRGHNEQFFGPGTRLTVL.